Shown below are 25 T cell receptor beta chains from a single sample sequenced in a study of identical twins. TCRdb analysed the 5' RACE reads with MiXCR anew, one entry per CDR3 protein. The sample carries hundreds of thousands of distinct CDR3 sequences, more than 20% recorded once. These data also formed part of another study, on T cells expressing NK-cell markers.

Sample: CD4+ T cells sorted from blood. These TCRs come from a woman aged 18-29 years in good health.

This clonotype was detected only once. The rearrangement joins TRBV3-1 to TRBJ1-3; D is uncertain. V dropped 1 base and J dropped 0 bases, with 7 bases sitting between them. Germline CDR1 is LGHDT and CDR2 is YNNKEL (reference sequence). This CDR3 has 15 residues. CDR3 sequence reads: CASSQGSNSGNTIYF. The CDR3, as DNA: TGTGCCAGCAGCCAAGGTTCCAACTCTGGAAACACCATATATTTT.

The CDR3 nucleotides read TGCGCCAGCAGCCAAGAGGCTAGCCCTAACACCGGGGAGCTGTTTTTT. Protein: CASSQEASPNTGELFF. V is TRBV4-3 and J is TRBJ2-2, with D perhaps TRBD2 (5 bases). The CDR3 length is 16 residues. Trimming took off 0 bases at V and 2 bases at J, with 10 bases between the two ends. Germline CDR1 LGHNA, CDR2 YSLEER.

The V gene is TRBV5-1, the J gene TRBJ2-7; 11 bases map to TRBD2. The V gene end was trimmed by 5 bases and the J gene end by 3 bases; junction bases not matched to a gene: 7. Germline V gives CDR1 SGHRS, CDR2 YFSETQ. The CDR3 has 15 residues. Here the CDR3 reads CASSIVGLAGYEQYF. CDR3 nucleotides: TGCGCCAGCAGTATTGTCGGACTAGCGGGCTACGAGCAGTACTTC.

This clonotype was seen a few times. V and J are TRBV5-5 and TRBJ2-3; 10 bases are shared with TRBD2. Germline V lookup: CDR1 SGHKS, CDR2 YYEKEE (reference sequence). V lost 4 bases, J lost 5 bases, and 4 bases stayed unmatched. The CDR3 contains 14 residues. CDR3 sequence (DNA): TGTGCCAGCAGCAGCGGGGGGGCGGGAGATACGCAGTATTTT. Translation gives CASSSGGAGDTQYF. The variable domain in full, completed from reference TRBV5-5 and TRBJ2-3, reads DAGVTQSPTHLIKTRGQQVTLRCSPISGHKSVSWYQQVLGQGPQFIFQYYEKEERGRGNFPDRFSARQFPNYSSELNVNALLLGDSALYLCASSSGGAGDTQYFGPGTRLTVL.

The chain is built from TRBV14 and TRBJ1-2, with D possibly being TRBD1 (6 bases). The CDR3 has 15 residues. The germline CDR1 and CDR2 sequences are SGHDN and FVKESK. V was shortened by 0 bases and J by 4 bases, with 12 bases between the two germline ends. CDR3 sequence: CASSQDVRGSYGYTF. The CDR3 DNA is TGTGCCAGCAGCCAAGACGTCAGGGGAAGCTATGGCTACACCTTC.

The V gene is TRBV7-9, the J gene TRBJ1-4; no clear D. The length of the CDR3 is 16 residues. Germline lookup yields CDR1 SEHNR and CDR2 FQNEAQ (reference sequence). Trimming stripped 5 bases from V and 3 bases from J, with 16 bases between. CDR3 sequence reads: CASSRLRVESNEKLFF. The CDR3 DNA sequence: TGTGCCAGCAGCCGTCTTAGGGTAGAATCTAATGAAAAACTGTTTTTT.

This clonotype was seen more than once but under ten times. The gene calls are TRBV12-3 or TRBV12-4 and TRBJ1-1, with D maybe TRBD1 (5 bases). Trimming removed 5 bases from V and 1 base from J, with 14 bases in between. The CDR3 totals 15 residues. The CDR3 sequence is CASSRQDGQNTEAFF. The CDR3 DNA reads TGTGCCAGCAGTCGTCAGGACGGACAGAACACTGAAGCTTTCTTT.

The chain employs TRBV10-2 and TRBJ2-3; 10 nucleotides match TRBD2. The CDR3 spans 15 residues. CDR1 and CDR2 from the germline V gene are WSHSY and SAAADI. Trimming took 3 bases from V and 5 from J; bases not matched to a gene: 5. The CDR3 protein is CASSDGAGGVDTQYF. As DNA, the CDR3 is TGCGCCAGCAGTGATGGAGCGGGAGGGGTAGATACGCAGTATTTT.

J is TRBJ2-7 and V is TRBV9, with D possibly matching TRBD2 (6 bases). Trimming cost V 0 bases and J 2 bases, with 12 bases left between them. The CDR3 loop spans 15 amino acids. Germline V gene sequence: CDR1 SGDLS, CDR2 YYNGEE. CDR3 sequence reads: CASSVGGGSPYEQYF. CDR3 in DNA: TGTGCCAGCAGCGTAGGAGGAGGGAGTCCCTACGAGCAGTACTTC.

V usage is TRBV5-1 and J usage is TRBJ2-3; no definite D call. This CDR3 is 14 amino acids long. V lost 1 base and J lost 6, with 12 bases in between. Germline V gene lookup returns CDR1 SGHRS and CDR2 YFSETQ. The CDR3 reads CASSLYGSGDTQYF. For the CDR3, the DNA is TGCGCCAGCAGCTTGTATGGTTCTGGGGATACGCAGTATTTT.

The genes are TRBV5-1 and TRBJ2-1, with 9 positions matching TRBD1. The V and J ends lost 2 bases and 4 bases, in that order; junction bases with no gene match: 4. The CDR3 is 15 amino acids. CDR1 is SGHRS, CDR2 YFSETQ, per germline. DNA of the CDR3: TGCGCCAGCAGCTTTGGGGACAGGGATTACAATGAGCAGTTCTTC. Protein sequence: CASSFGDRDYNEQFF.

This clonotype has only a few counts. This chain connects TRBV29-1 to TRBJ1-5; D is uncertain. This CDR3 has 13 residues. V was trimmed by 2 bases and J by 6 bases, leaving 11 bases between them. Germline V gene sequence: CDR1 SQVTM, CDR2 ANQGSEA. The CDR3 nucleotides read TGCAGCGTTGAATTGGATAGAGGTCAGCCCCAGCATTTT. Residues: CSVELDRGQPQHF.

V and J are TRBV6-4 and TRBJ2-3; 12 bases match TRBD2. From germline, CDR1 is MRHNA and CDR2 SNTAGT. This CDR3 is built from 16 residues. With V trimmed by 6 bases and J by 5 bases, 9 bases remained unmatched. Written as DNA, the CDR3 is TGTGCCAGCAGGGTGCGGACTAGCGGGGAAATAGATACGCAGTATTTT. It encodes CASRVRTSGEIDTQYF.

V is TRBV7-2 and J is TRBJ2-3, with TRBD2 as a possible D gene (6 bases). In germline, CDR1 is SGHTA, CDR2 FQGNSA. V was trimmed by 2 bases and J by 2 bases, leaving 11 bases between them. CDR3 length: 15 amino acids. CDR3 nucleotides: TGTGCCAGCAGCTTAACGGGACTCCACACAGATACGCAGTATTTT. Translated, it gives CASSLTGLHTDTQYF. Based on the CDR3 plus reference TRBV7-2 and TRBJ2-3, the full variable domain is GAGVSQSPSNKVTEKGKDVELRCDPISGHTALYWYRQSLGQGLEFLIYFQGNSAPDKSGLPSDRFSAERTGGSVSTLTIQRTQQEDSAVYLCASSLTGLHTDTQYFGPGTRLTVL.

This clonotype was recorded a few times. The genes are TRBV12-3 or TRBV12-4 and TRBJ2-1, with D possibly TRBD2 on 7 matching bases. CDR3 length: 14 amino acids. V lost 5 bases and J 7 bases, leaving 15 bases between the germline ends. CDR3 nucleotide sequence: TGTGCCAGCAGTCCTCGGGGGCGGGGGAATGAGCAGTTCTTC. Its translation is CASSPRGRGNEQFF.

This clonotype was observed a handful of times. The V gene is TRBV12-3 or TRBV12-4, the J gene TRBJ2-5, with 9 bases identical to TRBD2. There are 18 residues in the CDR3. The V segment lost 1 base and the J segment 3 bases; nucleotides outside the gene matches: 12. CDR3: CASSLGRRETSGKETQYF. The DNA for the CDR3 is TGTGCCAGCAGTTTAGGCCGGCGTGAGACTAGCGGAAAAGAGACCCAGTACTTC.

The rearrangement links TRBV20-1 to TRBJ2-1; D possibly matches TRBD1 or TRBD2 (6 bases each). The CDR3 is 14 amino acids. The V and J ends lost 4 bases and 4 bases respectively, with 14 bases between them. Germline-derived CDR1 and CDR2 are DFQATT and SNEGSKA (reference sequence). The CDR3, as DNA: TGCAGTGCTAACGGGGGCGATTATTACAATGAGCAGTTCTTC. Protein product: CSANGGDYYNEQFF.

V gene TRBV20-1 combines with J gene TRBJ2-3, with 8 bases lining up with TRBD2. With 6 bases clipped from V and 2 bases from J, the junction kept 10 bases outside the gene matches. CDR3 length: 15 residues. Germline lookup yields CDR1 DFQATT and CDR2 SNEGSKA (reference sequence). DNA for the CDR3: TGCAGTGCGCCCCGGGCACTAGCGGCCACAGATACGCAGTATTTT. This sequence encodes CSAPRALAATDTQYF.

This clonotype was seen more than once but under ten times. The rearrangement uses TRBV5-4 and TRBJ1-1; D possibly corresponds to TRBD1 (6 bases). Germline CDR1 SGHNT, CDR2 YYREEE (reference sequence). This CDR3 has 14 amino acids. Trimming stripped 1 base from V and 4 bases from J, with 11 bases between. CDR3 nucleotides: TGTGCCAGCAGCTTGAGGGACAAATCCACTGAAGCTTTCTTT. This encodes CASSLRDKSTEAFF.

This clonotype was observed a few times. CDR3 amino acids: CASSWEGTPLHF. The CDR3 coding sequence is TGTGCCAGCAGTTGGGAGGGTACGCCCCTCCACTTT. The chain recombines TRBV6-6 with TRBJ1-6; D gene ambiguous. V dropped 4 bases and J dropped 13 bases, with 11 bases sitting between them. CDR1 is MNHNY and CDR2 is SVGAGI in the germline V gene (reference sequence). The CDR3 totals 12 residues.

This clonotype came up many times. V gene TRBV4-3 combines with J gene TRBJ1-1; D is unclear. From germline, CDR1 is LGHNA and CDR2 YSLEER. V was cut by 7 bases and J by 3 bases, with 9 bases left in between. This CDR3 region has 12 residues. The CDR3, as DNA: TGCGCCAGCAAACGGGGAGACACTGAAGCTTTCTTT. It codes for CASKRGDTEAFF.

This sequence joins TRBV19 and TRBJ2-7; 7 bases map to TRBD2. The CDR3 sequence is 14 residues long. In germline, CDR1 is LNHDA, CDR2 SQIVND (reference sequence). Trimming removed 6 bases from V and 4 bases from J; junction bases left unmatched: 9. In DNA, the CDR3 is TGTGCCAGTAGGATGAAGCGGGGTGATTACGAGCAGTACTTC. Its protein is CASRMKRGDYEQYF. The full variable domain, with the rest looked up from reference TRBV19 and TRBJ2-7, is DGGITQSPKYLFRKEGQNVTLSCEQNLNHDAMYWYRQDPGQGLRLIYYSQIVNDFQKGDIAEGYSVSREKKESFPLTVTSAQKNPTAFYLCASRMKRGDYEQYFGPGTRLTVT.

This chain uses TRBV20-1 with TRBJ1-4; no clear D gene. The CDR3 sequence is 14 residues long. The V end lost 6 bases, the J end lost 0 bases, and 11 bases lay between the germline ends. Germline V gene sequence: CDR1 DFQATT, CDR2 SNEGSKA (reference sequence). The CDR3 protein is CSASQITTNEKLFF. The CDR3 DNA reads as TGCAGTGCCAGCCAAATAACAACTAATGAAAAACTGTTTTTT.

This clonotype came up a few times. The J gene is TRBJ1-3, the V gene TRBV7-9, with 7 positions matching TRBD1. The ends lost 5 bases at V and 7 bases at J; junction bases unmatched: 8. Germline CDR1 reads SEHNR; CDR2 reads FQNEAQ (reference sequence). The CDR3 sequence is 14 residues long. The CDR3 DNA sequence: TGTGCCAGCAGCGCTGACAGGGAAGGGAACACCATATATTTT. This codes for CASSADREGNTIYF.

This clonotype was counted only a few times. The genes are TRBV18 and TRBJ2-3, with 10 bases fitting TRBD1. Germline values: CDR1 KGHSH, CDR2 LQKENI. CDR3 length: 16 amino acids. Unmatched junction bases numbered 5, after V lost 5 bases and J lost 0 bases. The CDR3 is CASSSDRGLSTDTQYF. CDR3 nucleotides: TGTGCCAGCTCATCCGACAGGGGGCTTAGCACAGATACGCAGTATTTT.